These 15 T cell receptor beta chains came from one sample sequenced in a study of shared clonotypes between healthy human individuals. Produced via immunoSEQ multiplex PCR; TCRdb's table is partial and in-frame only. The table records 450,000 to 500,000 clones, over 70% of them present only once. The material sequenced was PBMCs. The receptors derive from a woman between 40 and 50 years old in good health. Some clones in this sample may be carry-over from other donors' samples.

This clone was observed once. The chain uses TRBV30 and TRBJ1-4; weak D call: TRBD1 (5 bases). Germline V CDR1 and CDR2: GTSNPN, SVGIG (reference sequence). This CDR3 has 14 amino acids. Trimming removed 0 bases at V and 8 bases at J, with 13 bases between. The CDR3 DNA is TGTGCCTGGAGTGTATGGGGGGTTAAGGAAAAACTGTTTTTT. Residues: CAWSVWGVKEKLFF.

On this clone itself: A far more abundant clone sits one base away, making this likely a read error. This sequence joins TRBV6-1 and TRBJ2-5, with a weak D call TRBD2 (5 bases). Trimming removed 0 bases from V and 9 bases from J, with 20 bases in between. Looked up from germline, CDR1 is MNHNS and CDR2 is SASEGT. This CDR3 has 16 residues. The CDR3 coding sequence is TGTGCCAGCAGTGAAGCTCTCGGAAACCCAACGGAGGCCCAGTACTTC. Translation gives CASSEALGNPTEAQYF.

This chain uses TRBV6-6 with TRBJ1-1, with D maybe TRBD1 (6 bases). Germline V CDR1 and CDR2: MNHNY, SVGAGI (reference sequence). V was cut by 6 bases and J by 1 base, with 12 bases left in between. There are 14 residues in the CDR3. CDR3 protein: CASRTVGQNTEAFF. In nucleotides, the CDR3 is TGTGCCAGCAGAACCGTGGGACAGAACACTGAAGCTTTCTTT.

The chain is built from TRBV27 and TRBJ2-2; D may correspond to TRBD1 or TRBD2 (5 bases each). This CDR3 contains 14 residues. Trimming pared 3 bases from V and 4 bases from J, leaving 9 bases between. From germline, CDR1 is MNHEY and CDR2 SMNVEV (reference sequence). The CDR3 here is CASSFGGFTGELFF. In DNA form, the CDR3 reads TGTGCCAGCAGTTTTGGGGGATTCACCGGGGAGCTGTTTTTT.

The chain combines TRBV19 with TRBJ2-5; 8 bases map to TRBD2. The J segment lost 2 bases and the V segment lost 1 base, leaving 3 bases of the junction unmatched. The CDR3 has 15 residues. Germline CDR1 reads LNHDA; CDR2 reads SQIVND (reference sequence). CDR3 in amino acids: CASSIGLAGQETQYF. The CDR3 DNA follows: TGTGCCAGTAGTATAGGTCTAGCGGGTCAAGAGACCCAGTACTTC.

The CDR3 loop reads CASSPGQGSAYGYTF. DNA of the CDR3: TGTGCCAGCAGCCCCGGACAGGGTAGTGCCTATGGCTACACCTTC. The chain employs TRBV7-3 and TRBJ1-2, with 8 bases that match TRBD1. CDR3 length: 15 amino acids. With V trimmed by 5 bases and J by 4 bases, 9 bases remained unmatched. CDR1 SGHTA and CDR2 FQGTGA come from the germline V gene.

The chain employs TRBV27 and TRBJ2-2; possibly TRBD1 for D (6 bases). This CDR3 region has 18 residues. CDR1 is MNHEY, CDR2 SMNVEV, per germline (reference sequence). Trimming removed 1 base at V and 3 bases at J, with 18 bases between. CDR3 in amino acids: CASSLWAWGRSDTGELFF. CDR3 DNA: TGTGCCAGCAGTTTATGGGCCTGGGGGCGGTCGGACACCGGGGAGCTGTTTTTT.

Remarks on this clone: This likely stems from a read error, as it lies one base from a far larger clone. V and J are TRBV7-9 and TRBJ2-2; TRBD2 matches 8 bases. The germline CDR1 and CDR2 sequences are SEHNR and FQNEAQ (reference sequence). Unmatched junction bases numbered 2, after V lost 1 base and J lost 4 bases. This CDR3 spans 15 amino acids. The CDR3 reads CASSLGTSGTGELFF. DNA for the CDR3: TGTGCCAGCAGCTTAGGCACTAGCGGCACCGGGGAGCTGTTTTTT.

In this sample, this clone turned up a few times. The V and J genes are TRBV27 and TRBJ2-7; possibly TRBD1 for D (6 bases). Trimming took off 7 bases at V and 7 bases at J, with 20 bases between the two ends. This CDR3 contains 14 residues. Per the germline V gene, CDR1 is MNHEY and CDR2 is SMNVEV (reference sequence). CDR3 protein: CASTPGGFSREQYF. CDR3 nucleotide sequence: TGTGCCAGCACCCCTGGGGGCTTCAGCCGGGAGCAGTACTTC.

The table lists this clone with a few counts. The chain uses TRBV6-1 and TRBJ1-2; D is ambiguous. The CDR3 length is 15 residues. Germline V gene data show CDR1 as MNHNS and CDR2 as SASEGT. The V gene lost 5 bases and the J gene lost 1 base, with 14 bases spanning the gap. The CDR3 DNA sequence: TGTGCCAGCAGTTCCAGGCGCACAAATAACTATGGCTACACCTTC. This codes for CASSSRRTNNYGYTF.

This chain uses TRBV2 with TRBJ2-7; weak D call: TRBD2 (7 bases). The V gene lost 7 bases and the J gene lost 6 bases, with 25 bases spanning the gap. CDR1 and CDR2 from the germline V gene are SNHLY and FYNNEI. The CDR3 has 16 residues. The chain's CDR3 is CASTSIAGLGGPEQYF. CDR3 sequence (DNA): TGTGCCAGCACTTCAATTGCCGGACTAGGGGGACCCGAGCAGTACTTC.

The sample holds a few counts of this clone. The chain is built from TRBV5-1 and TRBJ2-6; no clear D gene. The CDR3 covers 13 residues. Trimming left V 4 bases short and J 9 bases short, with 11 bases between. CDR1 and CDR2 from the germline V gene are SGHRS and YFSETQ. This chain's CDR3 is CASSADVGNVLTF. The CDR3 bases are TGCGCCAGCAGCGCCGACGTGGGCAACGTCCTGACTTTC.

As for this clone: It differs at one base from a far larger clone, so likely a read error. Other nucleotide sequences from this sample produce the same CDR3. The chain recombines TRBV27 with TRBJ1-2; a possible D gene is TRBD1 (6 bases). CDR3 length equals 14 residues. Germline V gene lookup returns CDR1 MNHEY and CDR2 SMNVEV (reference sequence). CDR3 loop: CASSPGQLPSGYTF. As DNA, the CDR3 is TGTGCCAGCAGTCCCGGACAGCTCCCCTCCGGCTACACCTTT.

The rearrangement uses TRBV28 and TRBJ1-3; 7 nucleotides align to TRBD1. Germline-derived CDR1 and CDR2 are MDHEN and SYDVKM. V lost 7 bases, J lost 0 bases, and 6 bases stayed unmatched. This CDR3 is built from 15 residues. The chain's CDR3 is CASTGDRASGNTIYF. In DNA form, the CDR3 reads TGTGCCAGCACTGGGGACAGAGCCTCTGGAAACACCATATATTTT.

Note on this clone: A far larger clone is one nucleotide away, so this likely arose from a read error. This chain joins TRBV6-1 and TRBJ1-2; 10 bases map to TRBD1. Germline lookup yields CDR1 MNHNS and CDR2 SASEGT. V gave up 3 bases and J gave up 2 bases; unmatched junction bases: 6. There are 16 residues in the CDR3. The CDR3 DNA reads TGTGCCAGCAGTGATACACCGGGACAGGGGAACTATGGCTACACCTTC. Its translation is CASSDTPGQGNYGYTF.